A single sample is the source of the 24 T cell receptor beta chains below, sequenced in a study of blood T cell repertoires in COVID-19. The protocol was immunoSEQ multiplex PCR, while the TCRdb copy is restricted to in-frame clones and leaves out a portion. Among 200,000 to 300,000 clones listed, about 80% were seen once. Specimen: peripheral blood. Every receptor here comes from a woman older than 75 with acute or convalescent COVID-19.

CDR3 sequence (DNA): TGTGCCAGCACCCTAACCGGACAGGGGCAAGAGACCCAGTACTTC. This encodes CASTLTGQGQETQYF. V usage is TRBV6-5 and J usage is TRBJ2-5, with TRBD1 identical over 9 bases. Germline V gene lookup returns CDR1 MNHEY and CDR2 SVGAGI. This CDR3 is built from 15 residues. The trim removed 7 bases at V and 2 bases at J, leaving 8 bases unmatched.

CDR3 loop: CASSLRRGGGTDTQYF. CDR3 bases: TGTGCCAGCAGTTTAAGGCGGGGGGGCGGTACAGATACGCAGTATTTT. The rearrangement links TRBV28 to TRBJ2-3; TRBD2 aligns across 9 bases. Losses at the gene ends were 2 bases for V and 3 bases for J; bases not matched to a gene: 6. This CDR3 region has 16 residues. In germline, CDR1 is MDHEN, CDR2 SYDVKM.

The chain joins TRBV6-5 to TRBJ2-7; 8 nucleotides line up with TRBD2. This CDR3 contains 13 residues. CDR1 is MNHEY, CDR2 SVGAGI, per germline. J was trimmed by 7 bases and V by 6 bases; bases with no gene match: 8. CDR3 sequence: CASSPGGGGEQYF. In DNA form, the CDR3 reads TGTGCCAGCAGCCCGGGGGGGGGCGGAGAGCAGTACTTC.

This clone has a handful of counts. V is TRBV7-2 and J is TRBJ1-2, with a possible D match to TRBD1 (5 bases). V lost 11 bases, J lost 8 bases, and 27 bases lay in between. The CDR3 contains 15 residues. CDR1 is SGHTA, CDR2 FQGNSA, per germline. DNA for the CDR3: TGTGCCTCGACCGACTATGTGGGGGGTGGTAAGGGCTACACCTTC. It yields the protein CASTDYVGGGKGYTF.

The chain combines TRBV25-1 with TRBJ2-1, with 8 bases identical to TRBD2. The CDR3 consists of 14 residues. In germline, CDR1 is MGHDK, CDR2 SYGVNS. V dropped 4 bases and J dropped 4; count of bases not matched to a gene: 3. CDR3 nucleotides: TGTGCCAGCAGTGGGCTAGCGGGTTACAATGAGCAGTTCTTC. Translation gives CASSGLAGYNEQFF.

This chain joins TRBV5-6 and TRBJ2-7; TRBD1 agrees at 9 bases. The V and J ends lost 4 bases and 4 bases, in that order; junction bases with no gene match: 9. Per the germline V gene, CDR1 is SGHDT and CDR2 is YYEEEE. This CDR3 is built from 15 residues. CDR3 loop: CASSRLRGQGYEQYF. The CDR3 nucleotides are TGTGCCAGCAGCCGACTCCGGGGACAGGGTTACGAGCAGTACTTC.

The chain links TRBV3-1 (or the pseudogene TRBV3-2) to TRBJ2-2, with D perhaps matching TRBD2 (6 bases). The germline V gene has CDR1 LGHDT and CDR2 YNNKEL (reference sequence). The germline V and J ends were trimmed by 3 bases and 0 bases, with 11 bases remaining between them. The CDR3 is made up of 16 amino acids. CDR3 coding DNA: TGTGCCAGCAGCCACTTAGCGGTAGCGAACACCGGGGAGCTGTTTTTT. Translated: CASSHLAVANTGELFF.

The CDR3 DNA reads as TGTGCCAGTCGGGGACTTACGAGCAATCAGCCCCAGCATTTT. Translation gives CASRGLTSNQPQHF. The chain recombines TRBV19 with TRBJ1-5, with D perhaps matching TRBD1 (5 bases). Trimming cost V 8 bases and J 1 base, with 12 bases left between them. CDR3 length equals 14 residues. Germline CDR1 reads LNHDA; CDR2 reads SQIVND (reference sequence).

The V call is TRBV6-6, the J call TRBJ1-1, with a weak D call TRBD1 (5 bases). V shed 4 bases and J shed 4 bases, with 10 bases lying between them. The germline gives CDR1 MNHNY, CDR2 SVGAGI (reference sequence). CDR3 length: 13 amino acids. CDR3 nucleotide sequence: TGTGCCAGCAGTTCCCGGGACTCCACTGAAGCTTTCTTT. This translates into CASSSRDSTEAFF.

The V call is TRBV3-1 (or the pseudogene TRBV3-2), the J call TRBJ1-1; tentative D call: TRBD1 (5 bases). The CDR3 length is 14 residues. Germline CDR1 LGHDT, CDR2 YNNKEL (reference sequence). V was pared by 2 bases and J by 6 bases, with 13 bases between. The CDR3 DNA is TGTGCCAGCAGCCAACCCTCGCGGGGCTCTGAAGCTTTCTTT. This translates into CASSQPSRGSEAFF.

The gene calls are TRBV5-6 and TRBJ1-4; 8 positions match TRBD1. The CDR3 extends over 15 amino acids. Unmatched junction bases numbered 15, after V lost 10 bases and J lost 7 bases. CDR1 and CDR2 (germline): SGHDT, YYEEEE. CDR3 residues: CASRPQGTGSEKLFF. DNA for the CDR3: TGTGCCTCACGCCCCCAAGGGACAGGTAGTGAAAAACTGTTTTTT.

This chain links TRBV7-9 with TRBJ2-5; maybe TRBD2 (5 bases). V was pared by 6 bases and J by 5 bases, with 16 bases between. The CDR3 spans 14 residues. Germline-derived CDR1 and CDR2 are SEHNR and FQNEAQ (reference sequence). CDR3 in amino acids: CASSPPGVAETQYF. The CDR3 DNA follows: TGTGCCAGCAGTCCCCCCGGGGTAGCGGAGACCCAGTACTTC.

The CDR3 region is CASSPNPRADTQYF. CDR3 sequence (DNA): TGTGCCAGCTCACCAAACCCCAGGGCGGATACGCAGTATTTT. This sequence joins TRBV18 and TRBJ2-3, with a weak D call TRBD1 (5 bases). The CDR3 totals 14 residues. The germline V and J ends were trimmed by 2 bases and 6 bases, with 12 bases remaining between them. Germline loops: CDR1 KGHSH, CDR2 LQKENI.

The CDR3 coding sequence is TGCGCCAGCAGTGACTGGCAGTTGGACACCATATATTTT. Translation gives CASSDWQLDTIYF. The chain combines TRBV10-1 with TRBJ1-3, with D uncertain. The CDR3 is made up of 13 amino acids. V lost 3 bases and J lost 8, with 11 bases in between. From germline, CDR1 is WNHNN and CDR2 SYGVQD (reference sequence).

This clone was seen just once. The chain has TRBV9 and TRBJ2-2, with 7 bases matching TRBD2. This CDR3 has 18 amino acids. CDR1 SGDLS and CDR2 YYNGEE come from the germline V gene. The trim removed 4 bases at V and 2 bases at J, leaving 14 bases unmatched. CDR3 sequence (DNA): TGTGCCAGCAGCCCCCGGCTCCGGGCGGGGGAAAACACCGGGGAGCTGTTTTTT. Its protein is CASSPRLRAGENTGELFF.

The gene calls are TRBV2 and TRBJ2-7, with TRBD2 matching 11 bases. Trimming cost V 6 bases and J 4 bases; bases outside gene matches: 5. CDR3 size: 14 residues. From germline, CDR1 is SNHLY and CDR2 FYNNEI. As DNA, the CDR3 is TGTGCCAGCAGAGCCGGGACTAGCGGTTACGAGCAGTACTTC. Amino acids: CASRAGTSGYEQYF.

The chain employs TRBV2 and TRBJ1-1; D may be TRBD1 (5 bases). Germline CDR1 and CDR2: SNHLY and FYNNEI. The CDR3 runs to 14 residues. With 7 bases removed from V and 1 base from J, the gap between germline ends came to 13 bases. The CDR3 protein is CASTYRLANTEAFF. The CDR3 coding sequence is TGTGCCAGCACCTACAGGTTGGCGAACACTGAAGCTTTCTTT.

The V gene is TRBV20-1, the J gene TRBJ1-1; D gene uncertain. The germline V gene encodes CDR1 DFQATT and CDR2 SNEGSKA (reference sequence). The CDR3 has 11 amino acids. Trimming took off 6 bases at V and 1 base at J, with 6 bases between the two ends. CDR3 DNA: TGCAGTGCGCACGGGAACACTGAAGCTTTCTTT. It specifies CSAHGNTEAFF.

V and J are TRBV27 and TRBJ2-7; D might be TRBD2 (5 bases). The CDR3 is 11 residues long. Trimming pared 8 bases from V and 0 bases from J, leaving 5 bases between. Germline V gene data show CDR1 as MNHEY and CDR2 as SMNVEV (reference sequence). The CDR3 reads CASGSSYEQYF. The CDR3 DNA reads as TGTGCCAGCGGGAGCTCCTACGAGCAGTACTTC.

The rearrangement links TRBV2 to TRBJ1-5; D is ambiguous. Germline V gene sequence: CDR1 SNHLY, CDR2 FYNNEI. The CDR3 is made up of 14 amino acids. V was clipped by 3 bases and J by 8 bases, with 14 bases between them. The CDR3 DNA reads TGTGCCAGCAGTGAGACTGGGTTTCGGGAGCCCCAGCATTTT. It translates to CASSETGFREPQHF. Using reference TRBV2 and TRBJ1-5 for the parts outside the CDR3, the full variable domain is EPEVTQTPSHQVTQMGQEVILRCVPISNHLYFYWYRQILGQKVEFLVSFYNNEISEKSEIFDDQFSVERPDGSNFTLKIRSTKLEDSAMYFCASSETGFREPQHFGDGTRLSIL.

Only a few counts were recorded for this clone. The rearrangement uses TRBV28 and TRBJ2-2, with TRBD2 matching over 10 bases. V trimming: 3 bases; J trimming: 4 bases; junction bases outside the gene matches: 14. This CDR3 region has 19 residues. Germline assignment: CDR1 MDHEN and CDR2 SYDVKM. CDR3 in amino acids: CASSFPLAGAIPSTGELFF. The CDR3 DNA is TGTGCCAGCAGTTTCCCCCTAGCGGGGGCAATCCCGAGCACCGGGGAGCTGTTTTTT.

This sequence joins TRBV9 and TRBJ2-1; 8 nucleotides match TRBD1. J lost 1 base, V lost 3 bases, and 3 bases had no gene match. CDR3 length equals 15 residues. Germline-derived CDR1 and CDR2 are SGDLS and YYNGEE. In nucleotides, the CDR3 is TGTGCCAGCAGCGGGGGGACAGGTTCCTACAATGAGCAGTTCTTC. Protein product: CASSGGTGSYNEQFF.

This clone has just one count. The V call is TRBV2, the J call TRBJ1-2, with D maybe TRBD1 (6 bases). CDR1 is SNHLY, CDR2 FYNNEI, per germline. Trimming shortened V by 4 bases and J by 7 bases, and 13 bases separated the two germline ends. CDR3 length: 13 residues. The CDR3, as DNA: TGTGCCAGCAGTGGAGCAGGGGTTGGTGGCTACACCTTC. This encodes CASSGAGVGGYTF.

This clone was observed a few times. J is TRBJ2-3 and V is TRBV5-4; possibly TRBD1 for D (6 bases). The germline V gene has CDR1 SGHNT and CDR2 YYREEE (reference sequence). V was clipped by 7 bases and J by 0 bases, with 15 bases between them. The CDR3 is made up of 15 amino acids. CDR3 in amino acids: CASRLRDTSTDTQYF. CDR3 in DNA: TGTGCCAGCCGACTCCGGGACACAAGCACAGATACGCAGTATTTT.